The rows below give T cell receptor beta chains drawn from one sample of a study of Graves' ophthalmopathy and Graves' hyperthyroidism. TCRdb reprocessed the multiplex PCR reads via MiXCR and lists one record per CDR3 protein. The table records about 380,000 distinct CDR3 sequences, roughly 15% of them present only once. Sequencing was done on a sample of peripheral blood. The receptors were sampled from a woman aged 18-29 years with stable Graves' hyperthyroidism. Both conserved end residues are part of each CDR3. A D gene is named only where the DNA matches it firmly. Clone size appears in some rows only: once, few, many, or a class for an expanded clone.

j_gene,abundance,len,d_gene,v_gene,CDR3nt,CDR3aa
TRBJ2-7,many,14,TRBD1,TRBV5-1,TGCGCCAGCAGCTTGAGGACAGGGGGCGCCGAGCAGTACTTC,CASSLRTGGAEQYF
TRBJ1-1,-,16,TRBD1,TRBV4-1,TGCGCCAGCAGCCAGGTCCGAATGAGGGGGCCCTCTGAAGCTTTCTTT,CASSQVRMRGPSEAFF
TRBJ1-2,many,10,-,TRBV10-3,TGTGCCATCAGGGGGTATGGCTACACCTTC,CAIRGYGYTF
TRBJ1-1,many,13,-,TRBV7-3,TGTGCCAGCAGCTTTACAGGGAAGACTGAAGCTTTCTTT,CASSFTGKTEAFF
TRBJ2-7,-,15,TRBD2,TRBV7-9,TGTGCCAGCAGCAAGGCAGCGGGGGTGACCTACGAGCAGTACTTC,CASSKAAGVTYEQYF
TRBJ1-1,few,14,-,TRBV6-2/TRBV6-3,TGTGCCAGCAGTTGGGGCCTTACGAACACTGATGCTTTCTTT,CASSWGLTNTDAFF
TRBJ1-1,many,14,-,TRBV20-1,TGCAGTGCTAGAGGGGGGGGGAGATTGGCTGAAGCTTTCTTT,CSARGGGRLAEAFF
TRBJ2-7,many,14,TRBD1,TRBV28,TGTGCCAGCAGACAGGGGACCTTCACCTACGAGCAGTACTTC,CASRQGTFTYEQYF
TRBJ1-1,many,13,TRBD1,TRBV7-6,TGTGCCAGCAGCTTGGGACAGCACACTGAAGCTTTCTTT,CASSLGQHTEAFF
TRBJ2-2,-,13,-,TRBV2,TGTGCCAGCCGGTTTACGAACACCGGGGAGCTGTTTTTT,CASRFTNTGELFF
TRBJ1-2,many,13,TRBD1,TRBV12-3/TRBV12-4,TGTGCCAGCAGTCCGGACAGGGAAGGTGGCTACACCTTC,CASSPDREGGYTF
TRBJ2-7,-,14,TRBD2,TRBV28,TGTGCCAGCAGTTTATGGCGGGGGGGCAACGAGCAGTACTTC,CASSLWRGGNEQYF
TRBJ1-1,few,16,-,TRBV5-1,TGCGCCAGCAGCTTTAAGTCCAGACAGAGGAACACTGAAGCTTTCTTT,CASSFKSRQRNTEAFF
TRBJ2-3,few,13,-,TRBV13,TGTGCCAGCAGCACCCCCTCCACAGATACGCAGTATTTT,CASSTPSTDTQYF
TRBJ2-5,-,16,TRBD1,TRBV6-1,TGTGCCAGCATCAAGACAGGCAGGGGGCAAGGAGAGACCCAGTACTTC,CASIKTGRGQGETQYF